This is a list of T cell receptor beta chains from one sample in a study of beta chain features in type 1 diabetes. Libraries were prepared by immunoSEQ multiplex PCR; TCRdb keeps only in-frame clonotypes and omits some of them. The sample carries a few hundred thousand clones, more than 13% recorded once. Input material: naive CD4+ T cells from blood. These receptors were obtained from a woman aged 18-29 years in good health. Both conserved end residues are part of each CDR3. A D gene is named only where the DNA matches it firmly. A row's size may be missing; if present it is once, few, many or a size class.

j_call	v_call	d_call	clone_size	cdr3_nt	cdr3_aa
TRBJ2-1	TRBV29-1	TRBD2	few	TGCAGCGTTGGGGATAGCGGGACCCACTTCTCCAATGAGCAGTTCTTC	CSVGDSGTHFSNEQFF
TRBJ1-1	TRBV29-1	TRBD1	-	TGCAGCGTTGAAGGGGACAGGGGATATTTGAACACTGAAGCTTTCTTT	CSVEGDRGYLNTEAFF
TRBJ2-7	TRBV7-9	TRBD2	-	TGTGCCAGCAGCTTAGCGCTTGGCGGGAGCGGCGACGAGCAGTACTTC	CASSLALGGSGDEQYF
TRBJ1-1	TRBV30	-	few	TGTGCCTGGAGTGTACGGGAGAACACTGAAGCTTTCTTT	CAWSVRENTEAFF
TRBJ2-6	TRBV5-1	TRBD1	few	TGCGCCAGCAGCTTAAGGACAGGGGGTTTTCCTGGGGCCAACGTCCTGACTTTC	CASSLRTGGFPGANVLTF
TRBJ2-3	TRBV5-1	TRBD2	few	TGCGCGACCAAGGCAAGCGGGGAGAGAGATACGCAGTATTTT	CATKASGERDTQYF
TRBJ2-7	TRBV5-4	TRBD1	few	TGTGCCAGCAGCTCGGACAGGCGAACCTACGAGCAGTACTTC	CASSSDRRTYEQYF
TRBJ2-2	TRBV29-1	TRBD2	-	TGCAGCGTTGGTGGGTCTAGCGGGAGGAGGGGGACCGGGGAGCTGTTTTTT	CSVGGSSGRRGTGELFF
TRBJ1-5	TRBV2	-	-	TGTGCCAGCAGTCCCCGGGAACTCAGCAATCAGCCCCAGCATTTT	CASSPRELSNQPQHF
TRBJ1-5	TRBV28	-	few	TGTGCCAGCAGTCTTTGGGAGGGGGATCAGCCCCAGCATTTT	CASSLWEGDQPQHF
TRBJ1-1	TRBV30	TRBD1	few	TGTGCCTGGAGTGAGACAGGGGCGAACACTGAAGCTTTCTTT	CAWSETGANTEAFF
TRBJ1-4	TRBV27	-	-	TGTGCCAGCAGTCCACGACAGGACGATGAAAAACTGTTTTTT	CASSPRQDDEKLFF
TRBJ2-2	TRBV2	-	-	TGTGCCAGCATTACGGCGGCGGTTAACACCGGGGAGCTGTTTTTT	CASITAAVNTGELFF
TRBJ2-1	TRBV19	-	-	TGTGCCAGTAGCGAAGACTTCCGTGGGTCCTCCTACAATGAGCAGTTCTTC	CASSEDFRGSSYNEQFF
TRBJ2-4	TRBV5-4	-	few	TGTGCCAGCAGCTTCAAGAGTACTCAGTACTTC	CASSFKSTQYF
TRBJ2-5	TRBV9	TRBD2	few	TGTGCCAGTCAGGAGGCTAGCGGGAGGCAAGAGACCCAGTACTTC	CASQEASGRQETQYF
TRBJ1-2	TRBV5-6	TRBD1	few	TGTGCCAGCAGGTTGGCCGGGACAGGGGAGACCTTC	CASRLAGTGETF
TRBJ2-1	TRBV4-1	TRBD2	few	TGCGCCAGCAGCCAAGGGGGAGGGCATAGTGTCGGATACAATGAGCAGTTCTTC	CASSQGGGHSVGYNEQFF
TRBJ2-7	TRBV5-1	TRBD1	few	TGCGCCAGCAGCTTGGTTCAGGGGGCTAACTACGAGCAGTACTTC	CASSLVQGANYEQYF
TRBJ2-7	TRBV28	-	few	TGTGCCAGCCGTGAACCCGTACTCTACGAGCAGTACTTC	CASREPVLYEQYF
TRBJ2-7	TRBV29-1	TRBD2	-	TGCAGCGTGGGGACTAGCTTTGGTCGTGAGCAGTACTTC	CSVGTSFGREQYF
TRBJ1-5	TRBV19	-	few	TGTGCCAGTAGTCCAGGGGTGGGACAGCCCCAGCATTTT	CASSPGVGQPQHF
TRBJ1-1	TRBV14	-	-	TGTGCCAGCAGCCAGGCAGAGAACACTGAAGCTTTCTTT	CASSQAENTEAFF
TRBJ1-4	TRBV30	-	few	TGTGCCTGGGGGGAGATCCATAACGGAAAACTGTTTTTT	CAWGEIHNGKLFF
TRBJ2-7	TRBV5-1	TRBD1	-	TGCGCCAGCAGCCTGGGGACAGGGAGGGACGAGCAGTACTTC	CASSLGTGRDEQYF
TRBJ2-7	TRBV19	TRBD2	-	TGTGCCAGTAGTTCCGGGACTAGCGGGAACTACGAGCAGTACTTC	CASSSGTSGNYEQYF
TRBJ1-2	TRBV5-4	-	-	TGTGCCAGCAGCTTGGACAGTGCTAACTATGGCTACACCTTC	CASSLDSANYGYTF
TRBJ1-4	TRBV30	-	few	TGTGCCTGGAGTCTGGCAGGGCCTGAAAAACTGTTTTTT	CAWSLAGPEKLFF
TRBJ2-5	TRBV29-1	-	-	TGCAGCGTTGATCTTTCAGAACAAGAGACCCAGTACTTC	CSVDLSEQETQYF
TRBJ1-4	TRBV29-1	TRBD1	-	TGCAGCCTACGGACAGGCGAAAAACTGTTTTTT	CSLRTGEKLFF
TRBJ2-3	TRBV18	-	few	TGTGCCAGCTCACCAGGCCTAGCGCGAGATGGGGGAGATACGCAGTATTTT	CASSPGLARDGGDTQYF
TRBJ1-2	TRBV7-9	TRBD1	-	TGTGCCAGCAGCAAGACAGGGTCCCCTAACTATGGCTACACCTTC	CASSKTGSPNYGYTF
TRBJ2-6	TRBV18	TRBD1	-	TGTGCCAGCTCATCCACCGGGACAGGGACCTCTGGGGCCAACGTCCTGACTTTC	CASSSTGTGTSGANVLTF
TRBJ1-4	TRBV2	-	few	TGTGCCACGGGGAACGTGGGCCTGGCTAATGAAAAACTGTTTTTT	CATGNVGLANEKLFF
TRBJ2-7	TRBV1	-	-	TGCACCACCTCTCGGGGGGCGGCCTACGAGCAGTACTTC	CTTSRGAAYEQYF
TRBJ2-7	TRBV5-4	-	few	TGTGCCAGCAGCTTCATCGGCCAGGTTTCCCCCGAGCAGTACTTC	CASSFIGQVSPEQYF
TRBJ1-4	TRBV4-3	TRBD1	few	TGCGCCAGCAGCCAGGGACAGGGCCGGGAAAAACTGTTTTTT	CASSQGQGREKLFF
TRBJ2-2	TRBV7-3	-	few	TGTGCCAGCAGCCCCCGACAGACCGGGGAGCTGTTTTTT	CASSPRQTGELFF
TRBJ2-2	TRBV30	TRBD2	few	TGTGCCTGGAGTACCCTAGCGGGAACCGGGGAGCTGTTTTTT	CAWSTLAGTGELFF
TRBJ2-1	TRBV6-1	TRBD1	-	TGTGCCAGCAGTGATGGACAGGGATTCGATGAGCAGTTCTTC	CASSDGQGFDEQFF
TRBJ1-1	TRBV29-1	-	-	TGCAGCGTTGATCGGCAGGGGTTACCTGAAGCTTTCTTT	CSVDRQGLPEAFF
TRBJ2-3	TRBV5-1	-	-	TGCGCCAGCAGCTTGGCCGCAGACAGTGGCACAGATACGCAGTATTTT	CASSLAADSGTDTQYF
TRBJ1-1	TRBV28	-	few	TGTGCCAGCACCCCAGGGCTTACTGAAGCTTTCTTT	CASTPGLTEAFF
TRBJ2-1	TRBV28	-	-	TGTGCCAGCAGTCCTACAGGGCTCTCCTACAATGAGCAGTTCTTC	CASSPTGLSYNEQFF
TRBJ1-1	TRBV29-1	TRBD1	-	TGCAGCGTTGAAGATCAGGGGACAGGGGCGTCGAACACTGAAGCTTTCTTT	CSVEDQGTGASNTEAFF
TRBJ1-2	TRBV11-2	TRBD1	-	TGTGCCAGCAGCCCCCAGGGGGTTGGCTACACCTTC	CASSPQGVGYTF
TRBJ2-1	TRBV5-4	TRBD2	-	TGTGCCAGCAGCTTTATAGCGGGGAACTACAATGAGCAGTTCTTC	CASSFIAGNYNEQFF
TRBJ1-2	TRBV7-3	-	few	TGTGCCAGCAGCCCTGGGCCCAGTAACTATGGCTACACCTTC	CASSPGPSNYGYTF
TRBJ1-1	TRBV29-1	-	-	TGCAGCGTTGCCGGAGAGCCCTTGAACACTGAAGCTTTCTTT	CSVAGEPLNTEAFF